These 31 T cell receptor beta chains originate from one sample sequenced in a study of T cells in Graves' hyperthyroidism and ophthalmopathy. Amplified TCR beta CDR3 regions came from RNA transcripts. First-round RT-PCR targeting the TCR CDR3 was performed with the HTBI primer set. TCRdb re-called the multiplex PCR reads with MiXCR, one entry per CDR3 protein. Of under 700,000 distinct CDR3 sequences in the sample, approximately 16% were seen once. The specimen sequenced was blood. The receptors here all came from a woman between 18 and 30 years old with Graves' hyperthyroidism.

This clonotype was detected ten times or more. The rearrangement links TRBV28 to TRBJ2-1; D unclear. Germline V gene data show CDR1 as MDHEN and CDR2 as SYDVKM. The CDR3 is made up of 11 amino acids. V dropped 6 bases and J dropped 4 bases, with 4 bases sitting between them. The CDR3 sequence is CASRDYNEQFF. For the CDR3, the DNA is TGTGCCAGCAGGGATTACAATGAGCAGTTCTTC.

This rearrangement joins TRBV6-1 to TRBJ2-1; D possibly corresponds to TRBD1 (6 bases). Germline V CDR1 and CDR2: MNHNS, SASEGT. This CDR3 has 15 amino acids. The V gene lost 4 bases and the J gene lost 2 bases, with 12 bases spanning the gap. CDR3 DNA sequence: TGTGCCAGCAGTGTCGAAGGACAGACCTACAATGAGCAGTTCTTC. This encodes CASSVEGQTYNEQFF.

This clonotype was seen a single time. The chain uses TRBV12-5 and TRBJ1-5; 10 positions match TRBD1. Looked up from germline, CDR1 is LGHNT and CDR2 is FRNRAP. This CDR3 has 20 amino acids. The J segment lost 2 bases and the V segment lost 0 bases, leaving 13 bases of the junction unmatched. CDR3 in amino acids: CASGLVQGTGVVMGNQPQHF. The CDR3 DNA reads TGTGCTAGTGGTTTGGTACAGGGGACAGGGGTCGTTATGGGCAATCAGCCCCAGCATTTT.

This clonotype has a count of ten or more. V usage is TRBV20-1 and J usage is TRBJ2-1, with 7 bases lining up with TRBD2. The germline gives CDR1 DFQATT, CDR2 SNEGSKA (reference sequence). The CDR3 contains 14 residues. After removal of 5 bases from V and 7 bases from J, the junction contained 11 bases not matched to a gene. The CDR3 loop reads CSASIGRGGNEQFF. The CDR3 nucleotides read TGCAGTGCTTCGATAGGAAGGGGAGGGAATGAGCAGTTCTTC.

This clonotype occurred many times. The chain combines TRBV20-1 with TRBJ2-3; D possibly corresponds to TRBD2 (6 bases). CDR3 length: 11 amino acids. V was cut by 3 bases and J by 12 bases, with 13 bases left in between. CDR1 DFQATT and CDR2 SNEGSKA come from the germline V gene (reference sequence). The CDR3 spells CSARPRTIQYF. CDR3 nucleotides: TGCAGTGCTAGGCCCAGGACTATTCAGTATTTT.

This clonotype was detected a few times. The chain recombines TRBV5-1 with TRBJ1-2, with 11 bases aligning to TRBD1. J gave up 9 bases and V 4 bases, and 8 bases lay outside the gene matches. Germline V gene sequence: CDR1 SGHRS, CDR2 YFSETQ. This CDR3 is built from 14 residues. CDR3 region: CASSPGTGGYSYTF. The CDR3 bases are TGCGCCAGCAGCCCGGGGACAGGGGGATACAGCTACACCTTC.

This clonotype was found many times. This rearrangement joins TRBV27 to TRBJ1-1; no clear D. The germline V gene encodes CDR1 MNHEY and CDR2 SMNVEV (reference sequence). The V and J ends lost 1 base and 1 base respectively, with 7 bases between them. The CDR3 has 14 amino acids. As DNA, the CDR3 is TGTGCCAGCAGTTTATTGGCATGGAACACTGAAGCTTTCTTT. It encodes CASSLLAWNTEAFF.

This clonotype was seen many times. CDR3 sequence (DNA): TGCAGCGTCGAGCCGGGACAGTACACAGATACGCAGTATTTT. It encodes CSVEPGQYTDTQYF. The chain is built from TRBV29-1 and TRBJ2-3, with 7 bases that match TRBD1. V was pared by 6 bases and J by 2 bases, with 8 bases of the junction left unmatched. CDR1 and CDR2 (germline): SQVTM, ANQGSEA. The CDR3 is 14 amino acids.

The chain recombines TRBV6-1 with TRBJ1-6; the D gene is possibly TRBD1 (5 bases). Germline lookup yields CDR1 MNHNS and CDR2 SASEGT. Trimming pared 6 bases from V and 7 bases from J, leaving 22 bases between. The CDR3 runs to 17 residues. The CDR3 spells CASSRLGRESSNSPLHF. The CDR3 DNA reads TGTGCCAGCAGCAGATTGGGCAGGGAATCTTCAAATTCACCCCTCCACTTT.

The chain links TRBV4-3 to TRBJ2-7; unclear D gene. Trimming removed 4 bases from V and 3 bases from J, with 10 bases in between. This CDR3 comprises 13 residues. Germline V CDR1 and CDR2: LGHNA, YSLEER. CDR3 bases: TGCGCCAGCAGCCCCGGCAGTAACTACGAGCAGTACTTC. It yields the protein CASSPGSNYEQYF.

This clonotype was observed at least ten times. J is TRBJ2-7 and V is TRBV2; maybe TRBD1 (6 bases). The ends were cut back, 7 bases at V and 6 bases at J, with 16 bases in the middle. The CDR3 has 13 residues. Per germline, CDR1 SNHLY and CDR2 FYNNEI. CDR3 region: CASTEREGGEQYF. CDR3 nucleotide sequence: TGTGCCAGCACCGAGAGGGAAGGGGGCGAGCAGTACTTC.

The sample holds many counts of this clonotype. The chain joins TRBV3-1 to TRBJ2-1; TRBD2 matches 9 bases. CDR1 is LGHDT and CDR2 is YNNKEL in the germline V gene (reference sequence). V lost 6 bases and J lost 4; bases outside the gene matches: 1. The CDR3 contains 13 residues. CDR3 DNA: TGTGCCAGCAGGACTAGCGGTTACAATGAGCAGTTCTTC. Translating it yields CASRTSGYNEQFF.

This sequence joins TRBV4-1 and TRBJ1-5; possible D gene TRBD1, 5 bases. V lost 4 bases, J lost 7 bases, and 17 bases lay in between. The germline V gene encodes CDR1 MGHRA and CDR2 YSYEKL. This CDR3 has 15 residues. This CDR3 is CASSLGTATGQPQHF. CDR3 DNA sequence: TGCGCCAGCAGCCTTGGGACCGCTACGGGACAGCCCCAGCATTTT.

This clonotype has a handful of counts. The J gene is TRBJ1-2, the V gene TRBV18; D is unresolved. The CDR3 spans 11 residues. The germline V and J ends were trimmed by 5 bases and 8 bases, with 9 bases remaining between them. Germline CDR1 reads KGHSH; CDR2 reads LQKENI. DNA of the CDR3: TGTGCCAGCTCAGACCTGGGGGGCTACACCTTC. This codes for CASSDLGGYTF.

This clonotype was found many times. CDR3 nucleotide sequence: TGTGCCAGCAGTTACGAGGAGAACACCATATATTTT. Translating gives CASSYEENTIYF. The chain joins TRBV6-2 or TRBV6-3 to TRBJ1-3; D remains ambiguous. The CDR3 is 12 amino acids. From germline, CDR1 is MNHEY and CDR2 SVGEGT. V lost 2 bases and J lost 7, with 6 bases in between.

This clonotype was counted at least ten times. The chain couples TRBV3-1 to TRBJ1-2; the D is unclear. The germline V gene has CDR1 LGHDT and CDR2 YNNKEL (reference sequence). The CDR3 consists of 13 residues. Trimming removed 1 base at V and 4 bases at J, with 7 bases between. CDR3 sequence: CASSQASSYGYTF. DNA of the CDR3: TGTGCCAGCAGCCAAGCCTCATCCTATGGCTACACCTTC.

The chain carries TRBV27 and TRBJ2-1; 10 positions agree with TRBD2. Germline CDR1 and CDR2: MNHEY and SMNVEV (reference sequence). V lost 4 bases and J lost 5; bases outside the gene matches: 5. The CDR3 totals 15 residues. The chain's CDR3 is CASSSAGGPNNEQFF. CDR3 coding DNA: TGTGCCAGCAGTTCAGCGGGAGGGCCCAACAATGAGCAGTTCTTC.

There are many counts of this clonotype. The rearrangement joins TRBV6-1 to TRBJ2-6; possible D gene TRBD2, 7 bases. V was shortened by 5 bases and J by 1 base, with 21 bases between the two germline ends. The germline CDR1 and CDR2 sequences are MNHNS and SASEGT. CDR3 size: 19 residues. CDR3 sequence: CASSSILGGRHSGANVLTF. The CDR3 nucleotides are TGTGCCAGCAGTTCTATACTCGGGGGGCGTCATTCTGGGGCCAACGTCCTGACTTTC.

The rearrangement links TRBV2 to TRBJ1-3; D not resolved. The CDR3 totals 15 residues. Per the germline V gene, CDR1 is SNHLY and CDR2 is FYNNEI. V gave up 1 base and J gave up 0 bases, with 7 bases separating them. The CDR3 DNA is TGTGCCAGCAGTGAAGACGTTAGCTCTGGAAACACCATATATTTT. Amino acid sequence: CASSEDVSSGNTIYF.

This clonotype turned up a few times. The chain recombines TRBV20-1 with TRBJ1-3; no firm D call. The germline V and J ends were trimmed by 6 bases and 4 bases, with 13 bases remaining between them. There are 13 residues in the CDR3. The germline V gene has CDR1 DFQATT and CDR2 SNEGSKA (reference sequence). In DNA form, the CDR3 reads TGCAGTGCCCGTGGTTTTAGGGGAAACACCATATATTTT. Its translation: CSARGFRGNTIYF.

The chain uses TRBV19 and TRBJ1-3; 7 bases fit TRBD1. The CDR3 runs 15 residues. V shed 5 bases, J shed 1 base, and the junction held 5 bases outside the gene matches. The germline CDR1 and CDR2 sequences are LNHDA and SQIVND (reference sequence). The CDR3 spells CASSFGGQSGNTIYF. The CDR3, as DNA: TGTGCCAGTAGTTTCGGGGGACAGTCTGGAAACACCATATATTTT.

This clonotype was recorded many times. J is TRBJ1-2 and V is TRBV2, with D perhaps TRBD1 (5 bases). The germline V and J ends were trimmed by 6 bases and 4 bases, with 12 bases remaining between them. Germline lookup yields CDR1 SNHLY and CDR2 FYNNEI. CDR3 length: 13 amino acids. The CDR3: CASSDQGSYGYTF. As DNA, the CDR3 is TGTGCCAGCAGCGACCAGGGTAGCTATGGCTACACCTTC.

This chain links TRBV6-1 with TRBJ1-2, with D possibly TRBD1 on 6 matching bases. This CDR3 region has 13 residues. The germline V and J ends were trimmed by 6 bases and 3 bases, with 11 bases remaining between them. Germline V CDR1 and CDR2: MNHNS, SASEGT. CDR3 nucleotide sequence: TGTGCCAGCAGCCGGACAGAGCACTATGGCTACACCTTC. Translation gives CASSRTEHYGYTF.

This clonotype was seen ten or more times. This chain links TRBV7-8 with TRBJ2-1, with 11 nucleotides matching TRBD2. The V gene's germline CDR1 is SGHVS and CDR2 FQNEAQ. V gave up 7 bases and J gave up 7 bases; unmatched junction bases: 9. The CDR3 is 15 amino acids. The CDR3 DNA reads TGTGCCAGCACTAGCGGGGGGCTAACTTGGAATGAGCAGTTCTTC. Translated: CASTSGGLTWNEQFF.

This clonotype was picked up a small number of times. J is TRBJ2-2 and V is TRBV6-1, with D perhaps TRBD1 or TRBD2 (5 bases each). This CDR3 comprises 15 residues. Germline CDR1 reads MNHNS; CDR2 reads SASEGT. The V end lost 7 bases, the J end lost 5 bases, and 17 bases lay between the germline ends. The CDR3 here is CASIRDGDSTGELFF. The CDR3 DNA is TGTGCCAGCATTAGGGACGGAGATTCTACCGGGGAGCTGTTTTTT.

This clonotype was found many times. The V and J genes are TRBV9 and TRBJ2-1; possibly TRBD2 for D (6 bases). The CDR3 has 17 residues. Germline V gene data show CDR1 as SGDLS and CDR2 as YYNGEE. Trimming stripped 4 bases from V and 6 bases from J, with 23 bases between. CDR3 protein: CASSLRSGRKHPNEQFF. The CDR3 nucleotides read TGTGCCAGCAGCCTTCGTAGCGGTCGAAAGCACCCCAATGAGCAGTTCTTC.

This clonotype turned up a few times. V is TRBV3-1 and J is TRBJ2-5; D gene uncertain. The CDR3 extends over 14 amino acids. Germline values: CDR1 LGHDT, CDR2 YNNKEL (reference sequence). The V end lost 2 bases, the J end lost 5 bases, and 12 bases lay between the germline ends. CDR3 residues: CASSQQPSRETQYF. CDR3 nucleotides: TGTGCCAGCAGCCAACAACCCAGCCGGGAGACCCAGTACTTC.

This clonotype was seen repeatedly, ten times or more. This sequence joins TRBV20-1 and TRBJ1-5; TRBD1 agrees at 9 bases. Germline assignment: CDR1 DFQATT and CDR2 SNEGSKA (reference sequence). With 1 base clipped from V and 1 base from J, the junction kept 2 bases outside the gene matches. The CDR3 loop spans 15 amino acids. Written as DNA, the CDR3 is TGCAGTGCTAGAGTTGGGACAGGGAGCAATCAGCCCCAGCATTTT. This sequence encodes CSARVGTGSNQPQHF.

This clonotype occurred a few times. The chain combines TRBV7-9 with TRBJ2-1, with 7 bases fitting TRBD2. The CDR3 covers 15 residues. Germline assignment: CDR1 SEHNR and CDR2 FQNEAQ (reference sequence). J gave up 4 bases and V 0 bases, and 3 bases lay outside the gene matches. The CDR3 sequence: CASSLAGTKYNEQFF. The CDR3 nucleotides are TGTGCCAGCAGCTTAGCTGGGACTAAATACAATGAGCAGTTCTTC.

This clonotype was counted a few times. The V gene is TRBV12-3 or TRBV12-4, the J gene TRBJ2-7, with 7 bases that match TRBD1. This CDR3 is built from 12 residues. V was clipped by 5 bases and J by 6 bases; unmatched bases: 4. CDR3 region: CASSDRVGEQYF. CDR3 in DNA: TGTGCCAGCAGTGACAGGGTAGGCGAGCAGTACTTC.

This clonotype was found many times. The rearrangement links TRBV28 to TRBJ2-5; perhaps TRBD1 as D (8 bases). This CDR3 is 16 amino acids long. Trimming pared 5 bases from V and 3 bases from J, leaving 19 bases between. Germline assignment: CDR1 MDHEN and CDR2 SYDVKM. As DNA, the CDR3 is TGTGCCAGCAGTGGCTTTTGGACAGGGAGGGAAGAGACCCAGTACTTC. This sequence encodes CASSGFWTGREETQYF.